Each of the 5 T cell receptor beta chains below was sequenced from the same sample in a study of vaccination and CD4 T cells after COVID-19. No antigens are known for them. Scientists ran DNA taken from cultured CD4+ T cells through the Oncomine TCR Beta short-read assay for sequencing. TCRdb redid the calling of the PCR reads with MiXCR, one entry per CDR3 protein. The sample contains under 13,000 distinct CDR3 sequences, about 38% of which appear only once. Treatment specified: roughly ten-day PBMC culture with coronavirus spike peptide pools or control peptides (ViraFEST assay). Specimen: CD4+ T cells from blood, cultured in vitro, collected after SARS-CoV-2 vaccination. Receptor source: a human donor who had recovered from COVID-19.

The chain is built from TRBV20-1 and TRBJ1-5, with 7 bases identical to TRBD1. From germline, CDR1 is DFQATT and CDR2 SNEGSKA (reference sequence). This CDR3 contains 15 residues. V shed 8 bases and J 3 bases; nucleotides not matched to a gene: 13. In nucleotides, the CDR3 is TGCAGTATAAAAGAGACAGGGAGGGACAATCAGCCCCAGCATTTT. Protein: CSIKETGRDNQPQHF.

The genes are TRBV5-4 and TRBJ2-7; D is undetermined. Germline CDR1 and CDR2: SGHNT and YYREEE (reference sequence). There are 16 residues in the CDR3. The germline V and J ends were trimmed by 4 bases and 3 bases, with 20 bases remaining between them. The CDR3 bases are TGTGCCAGCAGCCATCCAGGCCGAACACAGAACTACGAGCAGTACTTC. Translated: CASSHPGRTQNYEQYF.

The V gene is TRBV19, the J gene TRBJ2-2, with unresolved D. V lost 1 base and J lost 5, with 5 bases in between. Per the germline V gene, CDR1 is LNHDA and CDR2 is SQIVND (reference sequence). CDR3 length equals 13 residues. The chain's CDR3 is CASSIVRTGELFF. The CDR3, as DNA: TGTGCCAGTAGTATAGTAAGAACCGGGGAGCTGTTTTTT.

This clonotype was counted between two and nine times. The chain recombines TRBV7-2 with TRBJ2-2; no clear D. Germline V gives CDR1 SGHTA, CDR2 FQGNSA. The ends were cut back, 5 bases at V and 4 bases at J, with 8 bases in the middle. This CDR3 is built from 13 residues. CDR3 sequence reads: CASSPQPTGELFF. In DNA form, the CDR3 reads TGTGCCAGCAGCCCCCAGCCCACCGGGGAGCTGTTTTTT.

This clonotype has a handful of counts. This chain connects TRBV4-2 to TRBJ1-2; unclear D gene. Trimming stripped 0 bases from V and 0 bases from J, with 8 bases between. The CDR3 is made up of 15 amino acids. CDR1 and CDR2 (germline): LGHNA, YNFKEQ. For the CDR3, the DNA is TGTGCCAGCAGCCAAGAGTCGGCCACTAACTATGGCTACACCTTC. This translates into CASSQESATNYGYTF.